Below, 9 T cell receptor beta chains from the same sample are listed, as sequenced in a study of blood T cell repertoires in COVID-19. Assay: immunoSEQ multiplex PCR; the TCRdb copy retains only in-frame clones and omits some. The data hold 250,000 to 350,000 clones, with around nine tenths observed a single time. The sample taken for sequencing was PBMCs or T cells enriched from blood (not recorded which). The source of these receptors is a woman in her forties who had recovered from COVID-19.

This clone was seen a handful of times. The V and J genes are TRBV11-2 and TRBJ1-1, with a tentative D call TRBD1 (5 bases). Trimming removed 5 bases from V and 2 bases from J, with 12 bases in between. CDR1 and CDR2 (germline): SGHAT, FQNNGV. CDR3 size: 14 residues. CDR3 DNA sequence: TGTGCCAGCAGCCCTAGGACACATAACACTGAAGCTTTCTTT. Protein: CASSPRTHNTEAFF.

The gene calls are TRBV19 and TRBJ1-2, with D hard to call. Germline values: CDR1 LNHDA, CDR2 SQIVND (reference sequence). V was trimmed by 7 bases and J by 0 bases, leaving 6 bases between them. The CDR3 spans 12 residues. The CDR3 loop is CASTAANYGYTF. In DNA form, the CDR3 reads TGTGCCAGTACCGCAGCTAACTATGGCTACACCTTC.

The CDR3 nucleotides read TGTGCCAGCAGCCTCGGACAGGCCAGGAGCTATGGCTACACCTTC. Protein sequence: CASSLGQARSYGYTF. The chain carries TRBV28 and TRBJ1-2; 7 nucleotides line up with TRBD1. CDR1 and CDR2 from the germline V gene are MDHEN and SYDVKM. There are 15 residues in the CDR3. V lost 6 bases, J lost 4 bases, and 11 bases stayed unmatched.

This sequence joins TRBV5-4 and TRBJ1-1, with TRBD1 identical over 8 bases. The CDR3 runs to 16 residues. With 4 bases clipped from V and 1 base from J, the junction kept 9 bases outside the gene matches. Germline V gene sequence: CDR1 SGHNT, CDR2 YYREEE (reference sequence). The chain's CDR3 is CASSNWGRGQNTEAFF. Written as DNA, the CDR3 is TGTGCCAGCAGCAACTGGGGCAGGGGGCAGAACACTGAAGCTTTCTTT.

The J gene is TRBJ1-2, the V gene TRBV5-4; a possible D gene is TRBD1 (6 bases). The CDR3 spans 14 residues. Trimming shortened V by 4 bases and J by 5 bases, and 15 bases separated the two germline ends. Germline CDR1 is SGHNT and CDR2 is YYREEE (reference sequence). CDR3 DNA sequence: TGTGCCAGCAGCGACCGGGACAACCTATATGGCTACACCTTC. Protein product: CASSDRDNLYGYTF. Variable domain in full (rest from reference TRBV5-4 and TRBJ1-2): ETGVTQSPTHLIKTRGQQVTLRCSSQSGHNTVSWYQQALGQGPQFIFQYYREEENGRGNFPPRFSGLQFPNYSSELNVNALELDDSALYLCASSDRDNLYGYTFGSGTRLTVV.

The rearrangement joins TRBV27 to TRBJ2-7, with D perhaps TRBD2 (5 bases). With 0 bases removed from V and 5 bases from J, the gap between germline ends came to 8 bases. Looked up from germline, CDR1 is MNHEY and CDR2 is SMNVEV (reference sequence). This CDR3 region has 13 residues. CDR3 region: CASSLSGLNEQYF. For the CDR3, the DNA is TGTGCCAGCAGTTTATCAGGACTTAACGAGCAGTACTTC.

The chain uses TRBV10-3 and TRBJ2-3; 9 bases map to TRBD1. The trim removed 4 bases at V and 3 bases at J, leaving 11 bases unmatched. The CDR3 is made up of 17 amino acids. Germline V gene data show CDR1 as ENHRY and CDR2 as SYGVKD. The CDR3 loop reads CAISGPGGQGWTDTQYF. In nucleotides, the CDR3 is TGTGCCATCAGTGGGCCGGGGGGACAGGGTTGGACAGATACGCAGTATTTT.

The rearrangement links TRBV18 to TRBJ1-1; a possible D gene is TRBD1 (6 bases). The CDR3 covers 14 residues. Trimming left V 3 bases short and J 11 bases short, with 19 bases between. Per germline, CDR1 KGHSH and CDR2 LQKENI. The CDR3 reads CASSPQGPGQNAFF. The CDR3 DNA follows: TGTGCCAGCTCACCTCAGGGCCCCGGACAGAACGCTTTCTTT. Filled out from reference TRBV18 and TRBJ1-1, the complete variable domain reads NAGVMQNPRHLVRRRGQEARLRCSPMKGHSHVYWYRQLPEEGLKFMVYLQKENIIDESGMPKERFSAEFPKEGPSILRIQQVVRGDSAAYFCASSPQGPGQNAFFGQGTRLTVV.

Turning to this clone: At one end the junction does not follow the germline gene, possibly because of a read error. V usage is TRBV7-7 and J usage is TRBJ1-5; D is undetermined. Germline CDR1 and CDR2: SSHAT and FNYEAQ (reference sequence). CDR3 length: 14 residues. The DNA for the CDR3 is TGTGCTAGCAGCTTAGTGGCCCCCTCAAGGCCCCAGCATTTT. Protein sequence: CASSLVAPSRPQHF.